This T cell receptor (beta chain) came from a study of blood T cells in healthy people across ages. About this clonotype: What it binds is not known. A single base separates this from a much larger clone, so it may be a read error.

The V gene's germline CDR1 is DFQATT and CDR2 SNEGSKA (reference sequence). The CDR3 runs to 11 residues. Study findings and constraints: Donor CMV status was unknown, possibly confounding expanded clonotype changes.

A second about 6 to 12 cycle PCR used barcoded and J-beta primers. From the 5' RACE reads, TCRdb called clonotypes with MiXCR, one entry per CDR3 protein. The repertoire consists of around 900,000 distinct CDR3 sequences, with under 35% occurring once and the leading ten covering 17%. The chain couples TRBV20-1 to TRBJ2-1; D unclear. Judging by the DNA end, TRBJ2-7 fits better; the J call may be wrong. Source material: blood. This sequence originates from a woman of 80 years or more in good health. This CDR3 is CSAKDVNEQYF. CDR3 DNA sequence: TGCAGTGCCAAGGACGTCAATGAGCAGTACTTC.